Each of the 26 T cell receptor beta chains below was sequenced from the same sample in a study of T cell responses to AZD1222 COVID-19 vaccine. Sequenced by immunoSEQ multiplex PCR; TCRdb stores in-frame clones only, minus some. The sample holds 150,000 or so clones, 93% seen once. This specimen was peripheral blood, taken on day 0 of AZD1222 vaccination. The receptor source for this set is an adult in good health.

Note on this clone: The sample has other DNA sequences that encode this CDR3 too. The genes are TRBV2 and TRBJ1-2, with a tentative D call TRBD1 (6 bases). Trimming stripped 2 bases from V and 6 bases from J, with 10 bases between. Germline V gene data show CDR1 as SNHLY and CDR2 as FYNNEI. This CDR3 is 13 amino acids long. CDR3 bases: TGTGCCAGCAGTGAAACCAACAGGGATGGCTACACCTTC. Protein: CASSETNRDGYTF. The full variable domain, with the rest looked up from reference TRBV2 and TRBJ1-2, is EPEVTQTPSHQVTQMGQEVILRCVPISNHLYFYWYRQILGQKVEFLVSFYNNEISEKSEIFDDQFSVERPDGSNFTLKIRSTKLEDSAMYFCASSETNRDGYTFGSGTRLTVV.

The chain recombines TRBV25-1 with TRBJ1-2; D remains unclear. Trimming removed 0 bases from V and 7 bases from J, with 12 bases in between. The CDR3 is 14 amino acids. The germline CDR1 and CDR2 sequences are MGHDK and SYGVNS. DNA for the CDR3: TGTGCCAGCAGTGAATATCAGGCCAGGTTTGGCTACACCTTC. It encodes CASSEYQARFGYTF.

This chain uses TRBV6-5 with TRBJ2-7, with D maybe TRBD2 (6 bases). The ends were cut back, 5 bases at V and 1 base at J, with 12 bases in the middle. The length of the CDR3 is 14 residues. The germline V gene encodes CDR1 MNHEY and CDR2 SVGAGI. The chain's CDR3 is CASSRQGGSYEQYF. CDR3 coding DNA: TGTGCCAGCAGTAGGCAGGGAGGATCCTACGAGCAGTACTTC.

This clone was detected once. V is TRBV27 and J is TRBJ1-2; 8 bases align to TRBD1. Germline V gene lookup returns CDR1 MNHEY and CDR2 SMNVEV (reference sequence). V trimming: 3 bases; J trimming: 9 bases; junction bases outside the gene matches: 9. The CDR3 has 14 amino acids. CDR3 coding DNA: TGTGCCAGCAGTTTGGGCGGACAGGGTAAAAGCTACACCTTC. Its translation: CASSLGGQGKSYTF.

The chain joins TRBV7-9 to TRBJ1-1; D is uncertain. The germline gives CDR1 SEHNR, CDR2 FQNEAQ (reference sequence). The CDR3 has 12 amino acids. V shed 1 base and J shed 7 bases, with 7 bases lying between them. The CDR3 sequence: CASSLGTFEAFF. CDR3 DNA sequence: TGTGCCAGCAGCTTAGGTACTTTTGAAGCTTTCTTT.

The chain carries TRBV18 and TRBJ1-4; D unclear. The CDR3 is made up of 15 amino acids. Trimming took off 6 bases at V and 3 bases at J, with 14 bases between the two ends. CDR1 KGHSH and CDR2 LQKENI come from the germline V gene. The CDR3 sequence is CASSRIGSANEKLFF. CDR3 in DNA: TGTGCCAGCTCGCGCATAGGATCGGCTAATGAAAAACTGTTTTTT.

V is TRBV5-1 and J is TRBJ2-2; 10 nucleotides align to TRBD1. Looked up from germline, CDR1 is SGHRS and CDR2 is YFSETQ. The CDR3 is made up of 18 amino acids. Unmatched junction bases numbered 16, after V lost 4 bases and J lost 7 bases. This CDR3 reads CASSKATGTGAWVGELFF. CDR3 nucleotides: TGCGCCAGCAGCAAAGCGACCGGGACAGGGGCCTGGGTCGGGGAGCTGTTTTTT.

CDR3 loop: CSVDPGWTDTQYF. CDR3 DNA: TGCAGCGTTGACCCAGGGTGGACAGATACGCAGTATTTT. The rearrangement joins TRBV29-1 to TRBJ2-3; a possible D gene is TRBD1 (5 bases). CDR1 is SQVTM, CDR2 ANQGSEA, per germline. Trimming took off 3 bases at V and 3 bases at J, with 10 bases between the two ends. This CDR3 comprises 13 residues.

This rearrangement joins TRBV30 to TRBJ2-2, with D possibly being TRBD1 (5 bases). The CDR3 is made up of 13 amino acids. The V gene lost 0 bases and the J gene lost 5 bases, with 7 bases spanning the gap. Looked up from germline, CDR1 is GTSNPN and CDR2 is SVGIG (reference sequence). The CDR3 DNA reads TGTGCCTGGAGTGTAGGGGTAACCGGGGAGCTGTTTTTT. It encodes CAWSVGVTGELFF. Supplemented by reference TRBV30 and TRBJ2-2, the full variable domain reads SQTIHQWPATLVQPVGSPLSLECTVEGTSNPNLYWYRQAAGRGLQLLFYSVGIGQISSEVPQNLSASRPQDRQFILSSKKLLLSDSGFYLCAWSVGVTGELFFGEGSRLTVL.

V and J are TRBV6-6 and TRBJ2-7, with D perhaps assigned TRBD1 or TRBD2 (6 bases each). Trimming pared 0 bases from V and 2 bases from J, leaving 8 bases between. The CDR3 contains 14 residues. The germline V gene encodes CDR1 MNHNY and CDR2 SVGAGI (reference sequence). Here the CDR3 DNA reads TGTGCCAGCAGTTACTCGGAGGGGGCCTACGAGCAGTACTTC. It is translated as CASSYSEGAYEQYF.

The chain is built from TRBV7-9 and TRBJ1-3, with no clear D. This CDR3 has 16 amino acids. V shed 5 bases and J shed 0 bases, with 14 bases lying between them. Per germline, CDR1 SEHNR and CDR2 FQNEAQ (reference sequence). CDR3 sequence (DNA): TGTGCCAGCAGCCCCCCCGGACTGAGCTCTGGAAACACCATATATTTT. It specifies CASSPPGLSSGNTIYF.

V gene TRBV7-9 combines with J gene TRBJ2-2; D gene unclear. The germline V gene has CDR1 SEHNR and CDR2 FQNEAQ (reference sequence). The CDR3 is 15 amino acids. Trimming took off 1 base at V and 5 bases at J, with 11 bases between the two ends. The CDR3 DNA sequence: TGTGCCAGCAGCTTAGGGGCCCCGGGTACCGGGGAGCTGTTTTTT. It is translated as CASSLGAPGTGELFF. The full variable domain, in which reference TRBV7-9 and TRBJ2-2 provide the parts outside the CDR3, is DTGVSQNPRHKITKRGQNVTFRCDPISEHNRLYWYRQTLGQGPEFLTYFQNEAQLEKSRLLSDRFSAERPKGSFSTLEIQRTEQGDSAMYLCASSLGAPGTGELFFGEGSRLTVL.

The CDR3 DNA follows: TGTGCCAGCACCGATACTAGCGGGAGGGCCGGAGAGACCCAGTACTTC. Translating it yields CASTDTSGRAGETQYF. This rearrangement joins TRBV25-1 to TRBJ2-5, with 13 nucleotides matching TRBD2. The CDR3 spans 16 residues. Germline trimming cut 7 bases from V and 4 bases from J; bases unmatched to any gene: 9. The germline V gene encodes CDR1 MGHDK and CDR2 SYGVNS.

The chain recombines TRBV2 with TRBJ2-7; the match to TRBD2 covers 10 bases. This CDR3 is built from 15 residues. Losses at the gene ends were 2 bases for V and 0 bases for J; bases not matched to a gene: 1. Germline CDR1 and CDR2: SNHLY and FYNNEI. The CDR3 is CASSERTSGSYEQYF. In DNA, the CDR3 is TGTGCCAGCAGTGAAAGGACTAGCGGCTCCTACGAGCAGTACTTC.

V usage is TRBV14 and J usage is TRBJ2-7; D gene unclear. The CDR3 extends over 16 amino acids. The V end lost 1 base, the J end lost 0 bases, and 13 bases lay between the germline ends. Germline V gene lookup returns CDR1 SGHDN and CDR2 FVKESK. The CDR3 DNA follows: TGTGCCAGCAGCCAAGTTTCCTGGGCCAGCTCCTACGAGCAGTACTTC. As protein: CASSQVSWASSYEQYF.

The chain couples TRBV7-2 to TRBJ2-1, with D possibly matching TRBD2 (6 bases). The ends were cut back, 1 base at V and 5 bases at J, with 12 bases in the middle. Germline CDR1 and CDR2: SGHTA and FQGNSA. The CDR3 consists of 15 residues. Here the CDR3 DNA reads TGTGCCAGCAGCTTAGATGGCGGGATACACAATGAGCAGTTCTTC. It codes for CASSLDGGIHNEQFF.

The rearrangement links TRBV5-8 to TRBJ1-5; 9 nucleotides match TRBD1. In germline, CDR1 is SGHTS, CDR2 YDEGEE. The CDR3 is 16 amino acids. The J segment lost 6 bases and the V segment lost 2 bases, leaving 9 bases of the junction unmatched. CDR3 coding DNA: TGTGCCAGCAGCTTAGAACCCGGGACAGGGTCTCAGCCCCAGCATTTT. Translating it yields CASSLEPGTGSQPQHF.

This clone occurred a few times. The gene calls are TRBV18 and TRBJ1-1, with a tentative D call TRBD1 (5 bases). CDR1 and CDR2 (germline): KGHSH, LQKENI. CDR3 size: 13 residues. Deletions cut 6 bases from V and 1 base from J, with 9 bases between. The CDR3 nucleotides are TGTGCCAGCTCGTTACAGGCGAACACTGAAGCTTTCTTT. Amino acids: CASSLQANTEAFF.

The CDR3 loop is CASILTSGREVGETQYF. The CDR3 DNA follows: TGTGCCAGCATCTTGACTAGCGGGAGGGAGGTGGGGGAGACCCAGTACTTC. The chain combines TRBV2 with TRBJ2-5; 14 bases are shared with TRBD2. Germline V gene data show CDR1 as SNHLY and CDR2 as FYNNEI. The CDR3 loop spans 17 amino acids. V shed 7 bases and J 5 bases; nucleotides not matched to a gene: 12.

The CDR3 sequence: CASSLYVDGNTIYF. In DNA, the CDR3 is TGTGCCAGCAGCTTATATGTTGATGGAAACACCATATATTTT. The chain uses TRBV7-2 and TRBJ1-3; no reliable D call. Germline values: CDR1 SGHTA, CDR2 FQGNSA. Trimming took off 2 bases at V and 3 bases at J, with 8 bases between the two ends. This CDR3 has 14 residues.

CDR3 nucleotide sequence: TGTGCCAGCAGCCAAGATCTGACAGGGAATGGCTACACCTTC. The encoded protein is CASSQDLTGNGYTF. The rearrangement links TRBV3-1 (or the pseudogene TRBV3-2) to TRBJ1-2, with 7 bases identical to TRBD1. With V trimmed by 0 bases and J by 6 bases, 4 bases remained unmatched. CDR1 is LGHDT and CDR2 is YNNKEL in the germline V gene (reference sequence). The CDR3 length is 14 residues.

The rearrangement joins TRBV4-1 to TRBJ1-4; 9 positions match TRBD1. Trimming at V came to 4 bases and at J to 8 bases, leaving 8 bases not matched to a gene. Looked up from germline, CDR1 is MGHRA and CDR2 is YSYEKL. The CDR3 totals 15 residues. The CDR3 protein is CASSPYFTGGEKLFF. DNA for the CDR3: TGCGCCAGCAGCCCCTACTTCACAGGGGGCGAAAAACTGTTTTTT.

The J gene is TRBJ1-4, the V gene TRBV7-6; D gene unclear. From germline, CDR1 is SGHVS and CDR2 FNYEAQ. CDR3 length: 16 amino acids. Trimming cost V 0 bases and J 8 bases, with 16 bases left between them. CDR3 residues: CASSLASGPGGEKLFF. CDR3 nucleotides: TGTGCCAGCAGCTTAGCAAGCGGACCAGGCGGGGAAAAACTGTTTTTT.

The chain combines TRBV7-8 with TRBJ1-5; perhaps TRBD1 as D (6 bases). Per germline, CDR1 SGHVS and CDR2 FQNEAQ. The CDR3 runs 16 residues. Trimming removed 4 bases from V and 6 bases from J, with 19 bases in between. CDR3 loop: CASSSYPVGGGQPQHF. For the CDR3, the DNA is TGTGCCAGCAGCTCATATCCTGTGGGGGGCGGTCAGCCCCAGCATTTT.

The chain has TRBV2 and TRBJ1-2; D uncertain. The V gene lost 3 bases and the J gene lost 4 bases, with 3 bases spanning the gap. CDR1 is SNHLY and CDR2 is FYNNEI in the germline V gene. The CDR3 has 11 residues. Here the CDR3 reads CASSEGYGYTF. CDR3 nucleotide sequence: TGTGCCAGCAGTGAGGGCTATGGCTACACCTTC.

The chain employs TRBV2 and TRBJ1-6, with D possibly being TRBD1 (5 bases). Trimming took 3 bases from V and 10 from J, leaving 16 bases between them. CDR1 and CDR2 from the germline V gene are SNHLY and FYNNEI. The CDR3 totals 15 residues. CDR3 in amino acids: CASSEATAFWSPLHF. CDR3 coding DNA: TGTGCCAGCAGTGAGGCGACAGCCTTCTGGTCACCCCTCCACTTT.